The 12 T cell receptor beta chains below all came from one sample that was sequenced in a study of beta chain features in type 1 diabetes (dated by TCRdb to the late 2010s). The library relied on the immunoSEQ multiplex PCR assay. The entire amount of isolated RNA was reverse transcribed using the High Capacity cDNA Reverse Transcription Kit, so the sequenced TCRB transcripts were expressed ones. TCRdb retrieved this table from immuneACCESS and kept in-frame rearrangements only. Not all clones are present; in checked studies, unresolved V genes account for under half, and no reason is known for the remainder. This sample comprises 810,000 or so clones, about 17% of them detected only once. The ten largest clones capture 0.023% of the sample. The sequenced material came from naive CD4+ T cells from blood. Sample cell subset or site, as interpreted from the label and publication: true naive CD4+ T cells. The receptor source for this set is a woman under 30 in good health.

The chain recombines TRBV7-2 with TRBJ2-1; tentative D call: TRBD1 (7 bases). The V end lost 6 bases, the J end lost 9 bases, and 30 bases lay between the germline ends. This CDR3 region has 18 residues. Germline CDR1 SGHTA, CDR2 FQGNSA. CDR3 residues: CASRYQGGAWRYSGEQFF. CDR3 bases: TGTGCCAGCAGATATCAGGGGGGCGCATGGCGATATTCCGGTGAGCAGTTCTTC.

The chain recombines TRBV27 with TRBJ2-7; possibly TRBD1 for D (5 bases). The V end lost 2 bases, the J end lost 8 bases, and 19 bases lay between the germline ends. Germline-derived CDR1 and CDR2 are MNHEY and SMNVEV (reference sequence). CDR3 size: 15 residues. The CDR3 nucleotides read TGTGCCAGCAGTTTACTGTCTAGGGGCTCGGCACAGCAGTACTTC. Protein product: CASSLLSRGSAQQYF.

The rearrangement joins TRBV7-2 to TRBJ2-2, with TRBD2 identical over 7 bases. The CDR3 totals 16 residues. V was clipped by 4 bases and J by 4 bases; unmatched bases: 9. Per germline, CDR1 SGHTA and CDR2 FQGNSA. DNA of the CDR3: TGTGCCAGCAGCTCAAGGTCGCGGGAGACCACCGGGGAGCTGTTTTTT. This gives the protein CASSSRSRETTGELFF.

This clone was counted a few times. V and J are TRBV19 and TRBJ1-2; 8 bases match TRBD1. J was trimmed by 4 bases and V by 10 bases; bases with no gene match: 14. The CDR3 has 15 residues. The germline V gene encodes CDR1 LNHDA and CDR2 SQIVND (reference sequence). The CDR3 spells CATGTGTGVRYGYTF. The CDR3 coding sequence is TGTGCCACTGGTACCGGGACAGGCGTCCGCTATGGCTACACCTTC.

The J gene is TRBJ2-3, the V gene TRBV6-5; 7 nucleotides match TRBD1. From germline, CDR1 is MNHEY and CDR2 SVGAGI. J gave up 3 bases and V 0 bases, and 6 bases lay outside the gene matches. This CDR3 is built from 16 residues. CDR3 sequence: CASSYSIAGGTDTQYF. In DNA, the CDR3 is TGTGCCAGCAGTTACTCTATCGCAGGGGGAACAGATACGCAGTATTTT.

This clone came up a few times. The chain recombines TRBV11-2 with TRBJ2-1, with 9 bases aligning to TRBD2. The trim removed 1 base at V and 7 bases at J, leaving 5 bases unmatched. The length of the CDR3 is 15 residues. CDR1 is SGHAT and CDR2 is FQNNGV in the germline V gene. In DNA form, the CDR3 reads TGTGCCAGCAGCTTAGCACTAGCGGGTGGGAATGAGCAGTTCTTC. Translation: CASSLALAGGNEQFF.

This clone showed up just a few times. The rearrangement joins TRBV10-3 to TRBJ2-5, with 7 bases aligning to TRBD2. Losses at the gene ends were 2 bases for V and 2 bases for J; bases not matched to a gene: 2. The CDR3 loop spans 14 amino acids. Germline V gene sequence: CDR1 ENHRY, CDR2 SYGVKD. The CDR3 loop reads CAISETSVQETQYF. The CDR3 DNA reads as TGTGCCATCAGTGAGACTAGCGTGCAAGAGACCCAGTACTTC.

The chain is built from TRBV15 and TRBJ2-3, with D uncertain. The CDR3 has 15 amino acids. The germline V gene encodes CDR1 LNHNV and CDR2 YYDKDF (reference sequence). Deletions cut 2 bases from V and 2 bases from J, with 11 bases between. The CDR3 region has the DNA TGTGCCACCAGCAGATCAGACACGACCACAGATACGCAGTATTTT. This translates into CATSRSDTTTDTQYF.

This clone has only a few counts. V is TRBV5-1 and J is TRBJ2-3; 7 nucleotides line up with TRBD2. Germline CDR1 reads SGHRS; CDR2 reads YFSETQ. V was clipped by 5 bases and J by 3 bases; unmatched bases: 9. The CDR3 loop spans 15 amino acids. CDR3 region: CASRPAGVRTDTQYF. In nucleotides, the CDR3 is TGCGCCAGCAGACCCGCGGGAGTTAGAACAGATACGCAGTATTTT.

This clone was seen a few times. V is TRBV5-1 and J is TRBJ2-5; the D call may be TRBD1 or TRBD2 (5 bases each). Germline assignment: CDR1 SGHRS and CDR2 YFSETQ. The CDR3 sequence is 13 residues long. Trimming stripped 4 bases from V and 4 bases from J, with 11 bases between. As DNA, the CDR3 is TGCGCCAGCAGCCAATCGGGACCAGAGACCCAGTACTTC. The encoded protein is CASSQSGPETQYF.

V is TRBV28 and J is TRBJ1-2; 7 nucleotides line up with TRBD1. This CDR3 comprises 15 residues. With V trimmed by 8 bases and J by 5 bases, 14 bases remained unmatched. Germline values: CDR1 MDHEN, CDR2 SYDVKM. The CDR3, as DNA: TGTGCCAGCTCCGTAGGGGGCTCCCTGATTTATGGCTACACCTTC. It specifies CASSVGGSLIYGYTF.

The genes are TRBV6-5 and TRBJ2-5, with D unresolved. The CDR3 sequence is 10 residues long. In germline, CDR1 is MNHEY, CDR2 SVGAGI. Trimming took off 0 bases at V and 14 bases at J, with 7 bases between the two ends. The CDR3 DNA reads TGTGCCAGCAGTTACTCCGCCGTCTACTTC. It translates to CASSYSAVYF.